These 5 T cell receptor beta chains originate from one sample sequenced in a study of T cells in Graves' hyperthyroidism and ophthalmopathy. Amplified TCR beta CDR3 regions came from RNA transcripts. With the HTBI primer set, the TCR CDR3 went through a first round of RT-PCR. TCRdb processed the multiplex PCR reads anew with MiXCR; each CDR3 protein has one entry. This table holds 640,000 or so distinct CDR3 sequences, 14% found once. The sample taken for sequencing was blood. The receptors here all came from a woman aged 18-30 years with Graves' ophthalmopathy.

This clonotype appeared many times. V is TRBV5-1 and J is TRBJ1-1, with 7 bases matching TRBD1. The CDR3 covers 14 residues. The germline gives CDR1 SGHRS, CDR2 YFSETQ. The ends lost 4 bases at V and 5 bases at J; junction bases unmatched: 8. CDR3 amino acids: CASSRPGGRTEAFF. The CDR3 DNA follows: TGCGCCAGCAGCCGACCAGGGGGGAGGACTGAAGCTTTCTTT. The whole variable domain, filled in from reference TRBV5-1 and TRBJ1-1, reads KAGVTQTPRYLIKTRGQQVTLSCSPISGHRSVSWYQQTPGQGLQFLFEYFSETQRNKGNFPGRFSGRQFSNSRSEMNVSTLELGDSALYLCASSRPGGRTEAFFGQGTRLTVV.

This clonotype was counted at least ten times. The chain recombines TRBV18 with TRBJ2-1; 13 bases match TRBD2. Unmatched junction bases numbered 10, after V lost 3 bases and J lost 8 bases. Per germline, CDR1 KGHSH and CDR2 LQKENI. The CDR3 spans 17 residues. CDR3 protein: CASSPGLAGSLADEQFF. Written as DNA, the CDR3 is TGTGCCAGCTCACCGGGACTAGCGGGGTCGCTGGCGGATGAGCAGTTCTTC.

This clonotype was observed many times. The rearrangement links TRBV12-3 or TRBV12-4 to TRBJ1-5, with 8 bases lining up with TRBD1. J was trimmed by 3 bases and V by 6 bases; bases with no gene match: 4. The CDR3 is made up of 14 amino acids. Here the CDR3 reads CASRGTGNNQPQHF. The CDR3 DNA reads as TGTGCCAGCAGGGGGACAGGCAACAATCAGCCCCAGCATTTT.

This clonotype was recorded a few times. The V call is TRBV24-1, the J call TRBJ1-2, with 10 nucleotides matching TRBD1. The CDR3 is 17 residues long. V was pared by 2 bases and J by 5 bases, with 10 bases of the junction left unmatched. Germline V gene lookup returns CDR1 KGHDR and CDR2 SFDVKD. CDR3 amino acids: CATSDSSRDRGSYGYTF. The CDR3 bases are TGTGCCACCAGTGATTCCTCCAGGGACAGGGGCTCGTATGGCTACACCTTC.

DNA of the CDR3: TGCGCCAGCAGCTTGGCCGTCAGGACTACATACAACACCGGGGAGCTGTTTTTT. Protein sequence: CASSLAVRTTYNTGELFF. The chain uses TRBV5-1 and TRBJ2-2, with D possibly being TRBD2 (6 bases). The CDR3 contains 18 residues. The germline CDR1 and CDR2 sequences are SGHRS and YFSETQ. The V and J ends lost 0 bases and 2 bases respectively, with 17 bases between them. Drawing the rest from reference TRBV5-1 and TRBJ2-2, the complete variable domain is KAGVTQTPRYLIKTRGQQVTLSCSPISGHRSVSWYQQTPGQGLQFLFEYFSETQRNKGNFPGRFSGRQFSNSRSEMNVSTLELGDSALYLCASSLAVRTTYNTGELFFGEGSRLTVL.